This entry lists 27 T cell receptor beta chains sequenced from one sample in a study of cytomegalovirus exposure and HLA in healthy donors. The PCR used 60 Vbeta and 13 Jbeta primers. TCRdb's table, derived via immunoSEQ multiplex PCR, lists solely in-frame clones and lacks some. The sample shows about 150,000 clones, 73% of them seen only once. The sample taken for sequencing was PBMCs. These receptors were collected from a woman younger than 30 in good health and CMV-seronegative.

The chain's CDR3 is CASSLGNMAGNTIYF. The CDR3 nucleotides read TGCGCCAGCAGCTTGGGTAACATGGCCGGAAACACCATATATTTT. The rearrangement joins TRBV5-1 to TRBJ1-3; D gene ambiguous. Trimming removed 0 bases at V and 4 bases at J, with 11 bases between. The CDR3 is 15 residues long. CDR1 is SGHRS, CDR2 YFSETQ, per germline.

This chain links TRBV19 with TRBJ1-2; D is unresolved. Germline V lookup: CDR1 LNHDA, CDR2 SQIVND (reference sequence). The CDR3 sequence is 15 residues long. V was trimmed by 2 bases and J by 4 bases, leaving 14 bases between them. Here the CDR3 DNA reads TGTGCCAGTAGTATATTCTCGGACTCGTCCTATGGCTACACCTTC. Residues: CASSIFSDSSYGYTF. Variable domain in full (rest from reference TRBV19 and TRBJ1-2): DGGITQSPKYLFRKEGQNVTLSCEQNLNHDAMYWYRQDPGQGLRLIYYSQIVNDFQKGDIAEGYSVSREKKESFPLTVTSAQKNPTAFYLCASSIFSDSSYGYTFGSGTRLTVV.

The V and J genes are TRBV7-6 and TRBJ2-7; TRBD1 matches 9 bases. In germline, CDR1 is SGHVS, CDR2 FNYEAQ. The junction had 5 bases not matched to a gene; V was cut back by 5 bases and J by 3 bases. The CDR3 length is 14 residues. The CDR3 loop is CASSPRDRVYEQYF. CDR3 sequence (DNA): TGTGCCAGCAGCCCCCGGGACAGGGTCTACGAGCAGTACTTC.

V and J are TRBV19 and TRBJ1-4; 11 bases match TRBD1. Trimming cost V 6 bases and J 8 bases; bases outside gene matches: 5. The V gene's germline CDR1 is LNHDA and CDR2 SQIVND (reference sequence). The CDR3 is 14 amino acids. CDR3 loop: CASRGQGADEKLFF. DNA of the CDR3: TGTGCCAGTAGAGGACAGGGGGCGGACGAAAAACTGTTTTTT.

On this clone: The junction shows a germline mismatch at one end, possibly a read error. This chain links TRBV7-3 with TRBJ2-6; the D gene is possibly TRBD1 (6 bases). CDR3 length: 13 residues. In germline, CDR1 is SGHTA, CDR2 FQGTGA. This chain's CDR3 is CASSSSDRRPLAF. For the CDR3, the DNA is TGTGCCAGCAGCTCCTCCGACAGGCGCCCTCTTGCTTTC.

This clone has just a few counts. The chain has TRBV4-3 and TRBJ2-1; 13 nucleotides line up with TRBD2. CDR1 is LGHNA, CDR2 YSLEER, per germline. This CDR3 comprises 17 residues. V lost 3 bases, J lost 9 bases, and 11 bases stayed unmatched. CDR3 residues: CASSQLPGLAGEFEQFF. Written as DNA, the CDR3 is TGCGCCAGCAGCCAGCTCCCCGGACTAGCGGGAGAATTTGAGCAGTTCTTC.

The J gene is TRBJ1-2, the V gene TRBV2; the D is unclear. The germline V gene encodes CDR1 SNHLY and CDR2 FYNNEI. The CDR3 is made up of 12 amino acids. Between the trimmed V and J ends, which lost 5 bases and 6 bases, there was a span of 10 bases. In nucleotides, the CDR3 is TGTGCCAGCAGTCTGGAGGGCAATGGCTACACCTTC. Its translation: CASSLEGNGYTF. Based on the CDR3 plus reference TRBV2 and TRBJ1-2, the full variable domain is EPEVTQTPSHQVTQMGQEVILRCVPISNHLYFYWYRQILGQKVEFLVSFYNNEISEKSEIFDDQFSVERPDGSNFTLKIRSTKLEDSAMYFCASSLEGNGYTFGSGTRLTVV.

This clone was counted once. This sequence joins TRBV7-2 and TRBJ2-2; D call uncertain. The CDR3 extends over 11 amino acids. Per the germline V gene, CDR1 is SGHTA and CDR2 is FQGNSA. V lost 3 bases and J 7 bases, leaving 3 bases between the germline ends. The CDR3 DNA is TGTGCCAGCAGCTTCATCGGGGAGCTGTTTTTT. Residues: CASSFIGELFF.

The chain couples TRBV5-5 to TRBJ1-4; 8 bases fit TRBD1. The CDR3 runs 17 residues. V gave up 2 bases and J gave up 5 bases; unmatched junction bases: 11. Looked up from germline, CDR1 is SGHKS and CDR2 is YYEKEE (reference sequence). This CDR3 is CASSFGQGPRLNEKLFF. The CDR3 DNA sequence: TGTGCCAGCAGCTTCGGACAGGGCCCCAGATTAAATGAAAAACTGTTTTTT.

This clone appeared a single time. The CDR3 protein is CASSWDSPLNYGYTF. CDR3 nucleotide sequence: TGTGCCAGCAGTTGGGACAGCCCCCTAAACTATGGCTACACCTTC. The rearrangement joins TRBV2 to TRBJ1-2, with 7 bases lining up with TRBD1. Germline-derived CDR1 and CDR2 are SNHLY and FYNNEI. The CDR3 runs to 15 residues. Unmatched junction bases numbered 8, after V lost 5 bases and J lost 2 bases.

V is TRBV9 and J is TRBJ2-1; D is possibly TRBD2 (5 bases). V was trimmed by 4 bases and J by 4 bases, leaving 21 bases between them. Per the germline V gene, CDR1 is SGDLS and CDR2 is YYNGEE. This CDR3 has 17 residues. The CDR3 reads CASSSSPKLVPYNEQFF. CDR3 DNA: TGTGCCAGCAGCAGTAGTCCCAAACTAGTGCCGTACAATGAGCAGTTCTTC.

This clone was recorded a few times. V is TRBV18 and J is TRBJ1-1, with a tentative D call TRBD1 (5 bases). The CDR3 contains 13 residues. Germline CDR1 and CDR2: KGHSH and LQKENI. Trimming stripped 3 bases from V and 8 bases from J, with 13 bases between. Written as DNA, the CDR3 is TGTGCCAGCTCACCCGACAGCCACCAGGAAGCTTTCTTT. It encodes CASSPDSHQEAFF.

The chain uses TRBV9 and TRBJ1-5; 7 bases map to TRBD1. Germline lookup yields CDR1 SGDLS and CDR2 YYNGEE. The CDR3 runs 15 residues. With 0 bases clipped from V and 5 bases from J, the junction kept 5 bases outside the gene matches. CDR3 in amino acids: CASSVAGDSHQPQHF. The CDR3 bases are TGTGCCAGCAGCGTAGCTGGGGACAGCCATCAGCCCCAGCATTTT.

This chain links TRBV6-5 with TRBJ1-1; D not resolved. The CDR3 spans 13 residues. V lost 6 bases to trimming and J lost 2 bases, with 10 bases between them. Germline CDR1 MNHEY, CDR2 SVGAGI. The CDR3 loop is CASRWAGNTEAFF. The DNA for the CDR3 is TGTGCCAGCAGGTGGGCGGGCAACACTGAAGCTTTCTTT.

The chain uses TRBV5-5 and TRBJ1-5; a weak D match, TRBD1 (5 bases). The CDR3 loop spans 14 amino acids. Trimming stripped 0 bases from V and 4 bases from J, with 8 bases between. Germline CDR1 reads SGHKS; CDR2 reads YYEKEE (reference sequence). CDR3 region: CASSLEDSNQPQHF. The CDR3 DNA is TGTGCCAGCAGCTTGGAAGACAGTAATCAGCCCCAGCATTTT.

The rearrangement uses TRBV10-1 and TRBJ2-1, with 9 bases matching TRBD1. Germline CDR1 is WNHNN and CDR2 is SYGVQD (reference sequence). J lost 10 bases, V lost 5 bases, and 12 bases had no gene match. The CDR3 covers 15 residues. The CDR3 bases are TGCGCCAGCAGTAACCACGGGACAGGGATGGGGGAGCAGTTCTTC. Translation gives CASSNHGTGMGEQFF.

The chain has TRBV6-1 and TRBJ1-6; the match to TRBD1 covers 8 bases. This CDR3 spans 16 amino acids. With 0 bases clipped from V and 7 bases from J, the junction kept 5 bases outside the gene matches. Germline CDR1 MNHNS, CDR2 SASEGT. The chain's CDR3 is CASSEAAGGLNSPLHF. The CDR3 DNA reads TGTGCCAGCAGTGAAGCGGCAGGGGGCTTGAATTCACCCCTCCACTTT.

The rearrangement uses TRBV5-6 and TRBJ2-1, with 9 bases identical to TRBD1. J gave up 2 bases and V 3 bases, and 3 bases lay outside the gene matches. This CDR3 comprises 15 residues. Per germline, CDR1 SGHDT and CDR2 YYEEEE. The CDR3 bases are TGTGCCAGCAGCTCCGGGACAGGGCCCTACAATGAGCAGTTCTTC. This codes for CASSSGTGPYNEQFF. The complete variable domain, with remaining parts taken from reference TRBV5-6 and TRBJ2-1, reads DAGVTQSPTHLIKTRGQQVTLRCSPKSGHDTVSWYQQALGQGPQFIFQYYEEEERQRGNFPDRFSGHQFPNYSSELNVNALLLGDSALYLCASSSGTGPYNEQFFGPGTRLTVL.

V gene TRBV28 combines with J gene TRBJ2-7; D is perhaps TRBD2 (5 bases). The length of the CDR3 is 13 residues. Trimming left V 7 bases short and J 0 bases short, with 10 bases between. Germline-derived CDR1 and CDR2 are MDHEN and SYDVKM. CDR3 sequence: CASKAGLSYEQYV. CDR3 nucleotides: TGTGCCAGCAAAGCCGGACTCTCCTACGAGCAGTACGTC.

The chain combines TRBV6-5 with TRBJ2-5; 7 bases are a match to TRBD1. J lost 5 bases, V lost 4 bases, and 7 bases had no gene match. Germline V gene data show CDR1 as MNHEY and CDR2 as SVGAGI. The CDR3 length is 14 residues. The CDR3 reads CASSLTGVWETQYF. Here the CDR3 DNA reads TGTGCCAGCAGTTTAACAGGGGTTTGGGAGACCCAGTACTTC.

The V call is TRBV28, the J call TRBJ1-2, with TRBD1 matching over 9 bases. This CDR3 contains 14 residues. V dropped 5 bases and J dropped 2; count of bases not matched to a gene: 3. Germline CDR1 MDHEN, CDR2 SYDVKM. The CDR3 protein is CASSGDRANYGYTF. The CDR3 coding sequence is TGTGCCAGCAGTGGGGACAGGGCAAACTATGGCTACACCTTC.

The gene calls are TRBV6-5 and TRBJ1-1; 7 positions agree with TRBD1. The length of the CDR3 is 16 residues. Germline-derived CDR1 and CDR2 are MNHEY and SVGAGI. After removal of 4 bases from V and 1 base from J, the junction contained 9 bases not matched to a gene. CDR3 residues: CASSSRQGRGNTEAFF. Here the CDR3 DNA reads TGTGCCAGCAGTTCCCGACAGGGAAGGGGGAACACTGAAGCTTTCTTT.

The chain carries TRBV5-1 and TRBJ1-4; D is uncertain. Trimming removed 4 bases from V and 0 bases from J, with 7 bases in between. The CDR3 is 14 amino acids. Germline CDR1 is SGHRS and CDR2 is YFSETQ. CDR3 in DNA: TGCGCCAGCAGCCCCCAGTCAACTAATGAAAAACTGTTTTTT. It encodes CASSPQSTNEKLFF.

The J gene is TRBJ1-5, the V gene TRBV7-2; no definite D call. CDR1 is SGHTA, CDR2 FQGNSA, per germline. V lost 3 bases and J lost 3, with 15 bases in between. The CDR3 contains 16 residues. In DNA, the CDR3 is TGTGCCAGCAGCTTCCTAGCCGACGGGTACAATCAGCCCCAGCATTTT. Its translation is CASSFLADGYNQPQHF.

This clone was found once. This chain connects TRBV5-1 to TRBJ2-5; TRBD1 matches at 9 bases. Germline CDR1 is SGHRS and CDR2 is YFSETQ. The CDR3 is made up of 16 amino acids. The V and J ends lost 0 bases and 5 bases, in that order; junction bases with no gene match: 8. The CDR3 is CASSLAGTGLGETQYF. The CDR3 coding sequence is TGCGCCAGCAGCTTGGCCGGGACAGGGTTAGGTGAGACCCAGTACTTC.

This chain uses TRBV10-2 with TRBJ2-1, with D maybe TRBD2 (5 bases). The CDR3 extends over 17 amino acids. V lost 4 bases and J 1 base, leaving 17 bases between the germline ends. The germline CDR1 and CDR2 sequences are WSHSY and SAAADI. The CDR3: CASSGPNLRRSYNEQFF. CDR3 bases: TGCGCCAGCAGTGGCCCGAACCTCCGGAGGTCCTACAATGAGCAGTTCTTC.

V and J are TRBV5-1 and TRBJ1-2; TRBD1 agrees at 7 bases. CDR3 length equals 15 residues. Germline V gives CDR1 SGHRS, CDR2 YFSETQ. V was pared by 0 bases and J by 4 bases, with 6 bases of the junction left unmatched. CDR3: CASSLDSGGVYGYTF. The CDR3 coding sequence is TGCGCCAGCAGCTTGGATTCAGGGGGAGTCTATGGCTACACCTTC.